This T cell receptor beta chain is drawn from a study of tumor-infiltrating lymphocytes in primary liver carcinoma. The approximately 17-32 mg bulk tissue piece was not sorted before simultaneous RNA and DNA extraction. Germline V gene sequence: CDR1 MGHRA, CDR2 YSYEKL. This CDR3 contains 15 residues. Researchers generated TCR beta cDNA from approximately 520 ng of total RNA, relying on a constant-region primer. Libraries for TCR beta were built through three nested multiplex PCR rounds, which together made up a slightly modified ARM-PCR procedure. Both of the initial two PCR rounds ran for around 10 cycles and employed TRBV1-TRBV30 forward primers alongside a C-beta reverse primer. TCRdb re-analysed the multiplex PCR reads in MiXCR, keeping a single row per CDR3 protein. The data show under 90,000 distinct CDR3 sequences, 72% seen once. About this clonotype itself: The junction and the germline gene differ at one end; a read error may be behind it.

What was sequenced was liver tumor tissue from sampling region 1. Subset noted: tumor region T1, superior pole. J is TRBJ2-7 and V is TRBV4-1, with 14 bases lining up with TRBD2. This receptor was obtained from a man aged 40-49 years with primary liver carcinoma and hepatitis B virus infection. Written as DNA, the CDR3 is TGTGCCAGCAGCAGACTAGCGGGAGGGCCCCACGAGCAGTACTTC. Its translation is CASSRLAGGPHEQYF.